The clone carrying this TCR beta chain was recorded many times. Genomic DNA constituted the template upon which TCR beta VDJ and CDR3 profiling was performed. Using its own MiXCR run on the reads, TCRdb lists one record per CDR3 protein. Seen here are around 170,000 distinct CDR3 sequences, around 60% observed once, and the top ten hold over 40%. This sample is drawn from a study of CD8+CD57+ T cells in acquired aplastic anemia. The CDR3 is 16 amino acids. V dropped 3 bases and J dropped 10; count of bases not matched to a gene: 12. The germline CDR1 and CDR2 sequences are MGHRA and YSYEKL. Input material: sorted CD4+, CD8+, or CD8+CD57+ T cells (not recorded which) from PBMCs. The genes are TRBV4-1 and TRBJ1-6, with 7 positions matching TRBD1. This receptor was taken from a human donor in good health. The CDR3 bases are TGCGCCAGCAGCCAGGACTCCGGACAGGCGGACTCACCCCTCCACTTT. Its protein product is CASSQDSGQADSPLHF.